The sequence of this T cell receptor beta chain was determined in a study of CD8 T cells in ankylosing spondylitis. V shed 5 bases and J 5 bases; nucleotides not matched to a gene: 11. This CDR3 has 17 residues. This clonotype was counted a few times. Its antigen remains unknown. Study-wide points: Within peripheral blood, clones linked to disease were CD8+ and relatively rare. What appeared characteristic of ankylosing spondylitis blood was a TCR beta motif of eight or nine highly homologous variants. Clones linked to disease were reported to show significant enrichment in matched ankylosing spondylitis synovial fluid.

TCRdb processed the 5' RACE reads anew with MiXCR; each CDR3 protein has one entry. The repertoire includes around 450,000 distinct CDR3 sequences, 25% to 30% of them detected once, and about 0.9% sits in the top ten. V usage is TRBV12-3 or TRBV12-4 and J usage is TRBJ2-5; TRBD2 matches at 13 bases. This TCR came from a male donor with ankylosing spondylitis. What was sequenced was blood, either unsorted or a sorted T cell fraction (not recorded which). CDR3 DNA: TGTGCCAGCAGTCTAGGGACTAGCGGGGTTGGTATGGAGACCCAGTACTTC. Translation: CASSLGTSGVGMETQYF.